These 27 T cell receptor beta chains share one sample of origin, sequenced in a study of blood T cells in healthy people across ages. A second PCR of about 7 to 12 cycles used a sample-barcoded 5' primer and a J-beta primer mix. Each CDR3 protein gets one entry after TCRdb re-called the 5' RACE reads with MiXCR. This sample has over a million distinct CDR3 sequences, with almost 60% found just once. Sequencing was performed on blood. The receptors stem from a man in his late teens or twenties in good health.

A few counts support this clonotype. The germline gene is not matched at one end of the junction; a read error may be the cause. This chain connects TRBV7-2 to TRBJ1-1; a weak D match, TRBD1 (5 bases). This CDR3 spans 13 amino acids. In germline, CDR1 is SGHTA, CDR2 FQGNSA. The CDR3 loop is CASRDSPNTEAFF. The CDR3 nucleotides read TGTGCTAGCAGAGACAGCCCGAACACTGAAGCTTTCTTT. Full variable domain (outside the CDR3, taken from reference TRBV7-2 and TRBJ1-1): GAGVSQSPSNKVTEKGKDVELRCDPISGHTALYWYRQSLGQGLEFLIYFQGNSAPDKSGLPSDRFSAERTGGSVSTLTIQRTQQEDSAVYLCASRDSPNTEAFFGQGTRLTVV.

For the CDR3, the DNA is TGTGCCAGCAGTGAAACCGGGACAGGGGATGCAAAACTGTTTTTT. Amino acids: CASSETGTGDAKLFF. The chain is built from TRBV6-1 and TRBJ1-4, with 10 bases that match TRBD1. The CDR3 extends over 15 amino acids. V was pared by 2 bases and J by 10 bases, with 7 bases of the junction left unmatched. Germline V gene sequence: CDR1 MNHNS, CDR2 SASEGT.

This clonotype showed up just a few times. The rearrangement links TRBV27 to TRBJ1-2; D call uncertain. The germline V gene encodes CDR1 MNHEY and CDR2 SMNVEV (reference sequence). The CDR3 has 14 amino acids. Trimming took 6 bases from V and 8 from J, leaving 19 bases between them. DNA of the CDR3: TGTGCCAGCAGGAGGTTGGGAGGGAATGGGGGCTACACCTTC. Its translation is CASRRLGGNGGYTF.

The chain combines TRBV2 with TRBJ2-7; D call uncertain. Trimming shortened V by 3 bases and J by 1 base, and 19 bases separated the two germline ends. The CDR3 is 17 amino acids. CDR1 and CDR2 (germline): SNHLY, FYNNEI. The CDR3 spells CASSDDWTQSLSYEQYF. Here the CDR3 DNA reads TGTGCCAGCAGTGACGACTGGACCCAGTCATTATCCTACGAGCAGTACTTC.

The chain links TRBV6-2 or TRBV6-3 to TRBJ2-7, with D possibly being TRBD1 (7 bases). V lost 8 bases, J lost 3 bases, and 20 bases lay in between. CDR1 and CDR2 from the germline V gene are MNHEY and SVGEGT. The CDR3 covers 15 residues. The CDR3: CASGDRQGGFYEQYF. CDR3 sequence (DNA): TGTGCCAGCGGGGATAGACAGGGAGGTTTCTACGAGCAGTACTTC.

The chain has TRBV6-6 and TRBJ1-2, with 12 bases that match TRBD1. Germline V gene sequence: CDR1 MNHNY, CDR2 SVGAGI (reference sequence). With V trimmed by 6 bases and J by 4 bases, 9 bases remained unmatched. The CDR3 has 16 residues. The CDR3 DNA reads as TGTGCCAGCAGAAACCCGGGACAGGGGGCCATCTATGGCTACACCTTC. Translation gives CASRNPGQGAIYGYTF.

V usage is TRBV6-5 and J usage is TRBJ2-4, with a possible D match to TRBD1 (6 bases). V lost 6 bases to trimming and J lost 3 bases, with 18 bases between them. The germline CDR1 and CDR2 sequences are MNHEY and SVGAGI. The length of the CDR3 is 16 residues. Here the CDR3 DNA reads TGTGCCAGCAGCCCCGTAGCAGGGGTAGGCAAAAACATTCAGTACTTC. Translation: CASSPVAGVGKNIQYF.

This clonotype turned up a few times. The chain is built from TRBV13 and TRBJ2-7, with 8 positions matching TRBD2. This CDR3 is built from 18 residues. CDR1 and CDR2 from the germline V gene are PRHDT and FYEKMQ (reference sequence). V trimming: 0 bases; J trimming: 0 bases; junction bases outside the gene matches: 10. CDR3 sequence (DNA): TGTGCCAGCAGCTTAGGAGGCCCCGGGACTAGGCTCTCCTACGAGCAGTACTTC. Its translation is CASSLGGPGTRLSYEQYF.

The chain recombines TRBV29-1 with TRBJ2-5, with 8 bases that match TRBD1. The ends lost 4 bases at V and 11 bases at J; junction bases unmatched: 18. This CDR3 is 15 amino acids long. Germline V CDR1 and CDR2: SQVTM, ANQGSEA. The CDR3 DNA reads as TGCAGCGTTGTAGCGTTGAGGACAGGGAAGGGTGTGCAGTACTTC. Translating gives CSVVALRTGKGVQYF.

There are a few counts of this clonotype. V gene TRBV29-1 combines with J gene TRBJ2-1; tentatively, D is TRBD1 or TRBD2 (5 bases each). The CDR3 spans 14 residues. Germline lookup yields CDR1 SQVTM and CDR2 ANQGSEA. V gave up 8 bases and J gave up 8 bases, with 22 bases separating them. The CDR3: CSTKQAGEGYEQFF. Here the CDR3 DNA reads TGCAGCACGAAGCAGGCAGGTGAGGGGTATGAGCAGTTCTTC.

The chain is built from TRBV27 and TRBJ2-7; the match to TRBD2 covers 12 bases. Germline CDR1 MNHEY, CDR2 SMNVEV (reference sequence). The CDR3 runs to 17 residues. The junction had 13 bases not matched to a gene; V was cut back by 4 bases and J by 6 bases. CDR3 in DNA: TGTGCCAGCAGTTCCGACGGGATGCTAGCGGGAGGGGGCGAGCAGTACTTC. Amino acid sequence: CASSSDGMLAGGGEQYF.

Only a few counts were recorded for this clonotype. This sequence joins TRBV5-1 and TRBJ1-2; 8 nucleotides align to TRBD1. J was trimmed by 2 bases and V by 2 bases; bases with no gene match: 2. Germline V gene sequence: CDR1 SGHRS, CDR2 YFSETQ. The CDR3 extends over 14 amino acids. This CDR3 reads CASSLQGDNYGYTF. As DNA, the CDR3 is TGCGCCAGCAGCTTACAGGGGGACAACTATGGCTACACCTTC.

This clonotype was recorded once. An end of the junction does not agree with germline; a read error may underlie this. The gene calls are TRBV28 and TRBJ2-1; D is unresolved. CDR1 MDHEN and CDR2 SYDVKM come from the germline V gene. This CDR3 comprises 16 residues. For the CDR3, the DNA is TGTGCCAGCAGTTTATTAAAATGGACGGCTTCCAATCAGCAGTTCTTC. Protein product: CASSLLKWTASNQQFF.

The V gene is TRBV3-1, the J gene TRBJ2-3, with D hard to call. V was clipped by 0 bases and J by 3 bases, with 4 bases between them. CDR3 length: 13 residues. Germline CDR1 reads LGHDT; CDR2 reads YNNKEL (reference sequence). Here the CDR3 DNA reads TGTGCCAGCAGCCAAGATTGGACAGATACGCAGTATTTT. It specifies CASSQDWTDTQYF.

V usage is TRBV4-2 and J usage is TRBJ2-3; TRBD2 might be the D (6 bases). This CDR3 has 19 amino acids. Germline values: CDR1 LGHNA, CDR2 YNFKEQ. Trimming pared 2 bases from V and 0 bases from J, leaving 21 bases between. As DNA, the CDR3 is TGTGCCAGCAGCCAACATCTGGGATCGGGCGGGGAGAGCACAGATACGCAGTATTTT. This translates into CASSQHLGSGGESTDTQYF.

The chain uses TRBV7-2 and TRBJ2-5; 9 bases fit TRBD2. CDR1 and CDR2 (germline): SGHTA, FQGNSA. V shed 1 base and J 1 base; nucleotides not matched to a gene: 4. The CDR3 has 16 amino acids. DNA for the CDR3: TGTGCCAGCAGCTTAGTGGGACTAGCTCGCCAAGAGACCCAGTACTTC. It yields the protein CASSLVGLARQETQYF. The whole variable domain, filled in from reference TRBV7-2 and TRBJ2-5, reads GAGVSQSPSNKVTEKGKDVELRCDPISGHTALYWYRQSLGQGLEFLIYFQGNSAPDKSGLPSDRFSAERTGGSVSTLTIQRTQQEDSAVYLCASSLVGLARQETQYFGPGTRLLVL.

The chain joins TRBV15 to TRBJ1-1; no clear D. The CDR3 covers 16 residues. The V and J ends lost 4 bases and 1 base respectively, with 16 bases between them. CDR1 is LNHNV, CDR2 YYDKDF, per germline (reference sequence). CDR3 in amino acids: CATSTMTLRENTEAFF. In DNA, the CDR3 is TGTGCCACCAGCACTATGACCTTGAGGGAGAACACTGAAGCTTTCTTT.

The CDR3: CSASQGFYEQYF. The DNA of the CDR3 is TGCAGTGCTAGTCAGGGGTTCTACGAGCAGTACTTC. The chain links TRBV20-1 to TRBJ2-7; a weak D match, TRBD1 (6 bases). Germline CDR1 and CDR2: DFQATT and SNEGSKA (reference sequence). This CDR3 spans 12 amino acids. Trimming removed 3 bases from V and 3 bases from J, with 9 bases in between.

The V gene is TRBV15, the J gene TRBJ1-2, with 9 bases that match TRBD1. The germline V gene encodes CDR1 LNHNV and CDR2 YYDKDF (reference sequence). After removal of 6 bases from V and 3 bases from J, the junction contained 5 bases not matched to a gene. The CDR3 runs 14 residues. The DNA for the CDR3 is TGTGCCACCAGTGGGACAGGGAAAGACTATGGCTACACCTTC. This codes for CATSGTGKDYGYTF.

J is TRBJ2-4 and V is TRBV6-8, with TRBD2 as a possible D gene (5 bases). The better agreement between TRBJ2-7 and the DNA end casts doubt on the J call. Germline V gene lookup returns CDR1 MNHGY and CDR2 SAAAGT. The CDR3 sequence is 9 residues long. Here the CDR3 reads CAGRGEQYF. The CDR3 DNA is TGTGCCGGACGGGGCGAGCAGTACTTC.

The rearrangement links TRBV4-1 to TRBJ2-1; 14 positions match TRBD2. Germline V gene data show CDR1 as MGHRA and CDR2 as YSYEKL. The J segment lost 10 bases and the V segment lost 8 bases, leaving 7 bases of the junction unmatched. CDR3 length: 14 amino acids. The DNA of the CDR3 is TGCGCCAGCCAGGGGACTAGCGGGAGTGACGAGCAGTTCTTC. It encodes CASQGTSGSDEQFF.

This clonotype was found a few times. The CDR3 protein is CASSSAGGSNGYTF. The CDR3 DNA sequence: TGTGCCAGCAGTTCGGCAGGGGGCTCTAATGGCTACACCTTC. V is TRBV12-3 or TRBV12-4 and J is TRBJ1-2, with TRBD1 matching 8 bases. CDR3 length equals 14 residues. The V segment lost 4 bases and the J segment 6 bases; nucleotides outside the gene matches: 7.

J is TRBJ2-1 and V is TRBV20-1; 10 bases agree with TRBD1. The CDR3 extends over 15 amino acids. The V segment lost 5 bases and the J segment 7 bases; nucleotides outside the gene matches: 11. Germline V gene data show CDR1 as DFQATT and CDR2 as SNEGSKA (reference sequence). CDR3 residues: CSADRQGALSNEQFF. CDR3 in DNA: TGCAGTGCTGACAGACAGGGGGCGTTGTCAAATGAGCAGTTCTTC.

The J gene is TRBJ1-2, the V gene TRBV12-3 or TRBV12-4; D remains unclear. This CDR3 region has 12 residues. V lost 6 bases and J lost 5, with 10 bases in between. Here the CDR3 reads CASSAGEYGYTF. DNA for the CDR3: TGTGCCAGCAGCGCCGGGGAATATGGCTACACCTTC.

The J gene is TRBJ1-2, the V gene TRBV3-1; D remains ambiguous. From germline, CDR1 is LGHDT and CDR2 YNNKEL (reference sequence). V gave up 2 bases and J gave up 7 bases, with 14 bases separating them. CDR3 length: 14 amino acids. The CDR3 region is CASSQRPLRIGYTF. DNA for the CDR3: TGTGCCAGCAGCCAAAGGCCCCTGAGGATTGGCTACACCTTC.

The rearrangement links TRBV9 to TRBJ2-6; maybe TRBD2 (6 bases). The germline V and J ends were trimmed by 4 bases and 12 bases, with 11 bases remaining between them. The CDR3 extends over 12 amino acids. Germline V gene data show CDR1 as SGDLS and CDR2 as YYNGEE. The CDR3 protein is CASSTTGGVLTF. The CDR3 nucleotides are TGTGCCAGCAGCACCACCGGGGGCGTCCTGACTTTC. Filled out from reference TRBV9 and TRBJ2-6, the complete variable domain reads DSGVTQTPKHLITATGQRVTLRCSPRSGDLSVYWYQQSLDQGLQFLIQYYNGEERAKGNILERFSAQQFPDLHSELNLSSLELGDSALYFCASSTTGGVLTFGAGSRLTVL.

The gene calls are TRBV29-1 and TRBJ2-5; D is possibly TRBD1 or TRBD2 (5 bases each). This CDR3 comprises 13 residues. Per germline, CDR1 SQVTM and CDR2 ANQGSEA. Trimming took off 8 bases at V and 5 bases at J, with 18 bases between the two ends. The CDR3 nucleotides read TGCAGCACTGACTTTGGGGGATTGGAGACCCAGTACTTC. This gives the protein CSTDFGGLETQYF.